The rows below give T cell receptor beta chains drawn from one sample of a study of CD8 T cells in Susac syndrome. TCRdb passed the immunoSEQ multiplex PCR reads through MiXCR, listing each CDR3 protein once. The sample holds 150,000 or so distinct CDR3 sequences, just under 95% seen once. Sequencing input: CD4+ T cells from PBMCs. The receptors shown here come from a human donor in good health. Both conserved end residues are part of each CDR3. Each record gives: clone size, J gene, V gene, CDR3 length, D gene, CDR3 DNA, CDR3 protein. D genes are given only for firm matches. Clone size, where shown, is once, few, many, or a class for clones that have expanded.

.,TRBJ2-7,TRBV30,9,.,TGTGCCTGGAGTGGAACATTAGGCTTC,CAWSGTLGF
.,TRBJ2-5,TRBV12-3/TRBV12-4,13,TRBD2,TGTGCCAGCAGTCCTAGCGGGCAAGAGACCCAGTACTTC,CASSPSGQETQYF
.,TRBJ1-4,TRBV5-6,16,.,TGTGCCAGCAGCCCGGGACCCGACCCAGCTAATGAAAAACTGTTTTTT,CASSPGPDPANEKLFF
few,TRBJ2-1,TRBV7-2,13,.,TGTGCCAGCAGCTTAGGGGCTAGCAATGAGCAGTTCTTC,CASSLGASNEQFF
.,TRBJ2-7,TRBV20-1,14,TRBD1,TGCAGTGCTAGACCGGGACAGGGGGCCTACGAGCAGTACTTC,CSARPGQGAYEQYF
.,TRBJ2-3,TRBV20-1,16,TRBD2,TGCAGTGCGCACGCGTTAGCGGGGGGGCACTGGGATACGCAGTATTTT,CSAHALAGGHWDTQYF
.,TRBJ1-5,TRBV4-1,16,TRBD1,TGCGCCAGCAGCCAGGGGACAGGGGGTAAGCTAGGGCCCCAGCATTTT,CASSQGTGGKLGPQHF
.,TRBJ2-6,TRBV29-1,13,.,TGCAGCACTTGGGGTTCTGGGGCCAACGTCCTGACTTTC,CSTWGSGANVLTF
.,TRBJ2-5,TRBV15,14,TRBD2,TGTGCCACCAGCAGAGGACTAGCGCAAGAGACCCAGTACTTC,CATSRGLAQETQYF
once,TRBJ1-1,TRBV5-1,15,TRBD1,TGCGCCAGCAGCTGGGGGGGACAGATGAACACTGAAGCTTTCTTT,CASSWGGQMNTEAFF